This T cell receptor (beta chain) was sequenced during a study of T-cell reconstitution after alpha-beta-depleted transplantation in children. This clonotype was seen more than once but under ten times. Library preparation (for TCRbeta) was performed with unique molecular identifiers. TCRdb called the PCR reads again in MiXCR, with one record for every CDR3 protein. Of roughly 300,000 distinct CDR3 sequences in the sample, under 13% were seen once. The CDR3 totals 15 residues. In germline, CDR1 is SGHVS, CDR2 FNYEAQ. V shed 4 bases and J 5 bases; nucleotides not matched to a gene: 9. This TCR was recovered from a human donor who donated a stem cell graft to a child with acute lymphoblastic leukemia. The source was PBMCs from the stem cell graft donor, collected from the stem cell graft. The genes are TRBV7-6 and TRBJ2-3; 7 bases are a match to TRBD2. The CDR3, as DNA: TGTGCCAGCAGCTCCCCGAGCGGGGTAGGAGATACGCAGTATTTT. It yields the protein CASSSPSGVGDTQYF.